The rows below give T cell receptor beta chains drawn from one sample of a study of response to subunit inactivated influenza vaccine. TCRdb re-derived calls from the RT-PCR reads in MiXCR, one entry per CDR3 protein. The table has about 160,000 distinct CDR3 sequences, around 11% seen once. The sample in question was CD8+ T cells sorted from PBMCs, obtained less than 30 months after vaccination. These receptors all come from a man between 50 and 70 years old who received an inactivated influenza vaccine. Both conserved end residues are part of each CDR3. Fields, in order: D gene, V gene, clone size, J gene, CDR3 DNA, CDR3 protein. The D gene is left open where the match is weak. For some rows the clone size is stated as once, few or many, or as a class when expanded; others skip it.

>-|TRBV28|few|TRBJ1-1
TGTGCCAGCAGACCATTACAGGGCGGGGAGGTTACTGAAGCTTTCTTT
CASRPLQGGEVTEAFF
>-|TRBV12-3/TRBV12-4|-|TRBJ1-1
TGTGCCAGCAGTCACCCAGCGGAGGGGGTGTTTATGGACACTGAAGCTTTCTTT
CASSHPAEGVFMDTEAFF
>-|TRBV20-1|-|TRBJ2-1
TGCAGTGCTAGAGATATTGGGGGCTCCTACAATGAGCAGTTCTTC
CSARDIGGSYNEQFF
>-|TRBV9|-|TRBJ2-3
TGTGCCAGCAGTGGTGCGAGTAGCACAGATACGCAGTATTTT
CASSGASSTDTQYF
>-|TRBV11-2|-|TRBJ2-7
TGTGCCAGCACCCGGTTGGGAGGCTACTACGAGCAGTACTTC
CASTRLGGYYEQYF
>-|TRBV27|few|TRBJ2-1
TGTGCCAGCAGTTTAAAGTCGGGGGAGCACTACAATGAGCAGTTCTTC
CASSLKSGEHYNEQFF
>-|TRBV12-1|few|TRBJ1-2
TGTGCCAGCAGCTTTGCAACGGACAGGGAGATTTATTTTTATGGCTACACCTTC
CASSFATDREIYFYGYTF
>-|TRBV25-1|-|TRBJ2-2
TGTGCCAGCAGTGAATCTCCCCGGGAGCTGTTTTTT
CASSESPRELFF
>TRBD1|TRBV10-3|many|TRBJ1-2
TGTGCCATCAGTGAGTCAACAGGGGTGGACTATGGCTACACCTTC
CAISESTGVDYGYTF
>TRBD2|TRBV2|few|TRBJ2-1
TGTGCCAGCAGAGGGACTAGCGGGGGTCACAATGAGCAGTTCTTC
CASRGTSGGHNEQFF
>TRBD2|TRBV20-1|few|TRBJ2-1
TGCAGTGCTAGGGACCTAGCGGGGGTCAATGAGCAGTTCTTC
CSARDLAGVNEQFF
>TRBD2|TRBV12-3/TRBV12-4|few|TRBJ2-1
TGTGCCAGCAGTTTAGGGGCTAGCGGATACAATGAGCAGTTCTTC
CASSLGASGYNEQFF
>-|TRBV20-1|-|TRBJ1-1
TGCAGTGCTAGAGAGGCCAGAACTGAAGCTTTCTTT
CSAREARTEAFF
>-|TRBV4-3|-|TRBJ2-6
TGCGCCAGCAGCCAACTGAGCTCTGGGGCCAACGTCCTGACTTTC
CASSQLSSGANVLTF
>TRBD2|TRBV12-3/TRBV12-4|few|TRBJ2-3
TGTGCCAGCAGGTCACCGGGACTAGCGGGGGGCCACACAGATACGCAGTATTTT
CASRSPGLAGGHTDTQYF
>TRBD1|TRBV20-1|-|TRBJ1-1
TGCAGTGCTGTCCGCCCGGGACAGGGCACTGAAGCTTTCTTT
CSAVRPGQGTEAFF
>-|TRBV6-5|few|TRBJ2-7
TGTGCCAGCAGTTCTCATTCCCGGGACGGTAACTACGAGCAGTACTTC
CASSSHSRDGNYEQYF
>-|TRBV6-2/TRBV6-3|-|TRBJ1-1
TGTGCCAGCAGTTACAGGGCCCAACACACTGAAGCTTTCTTT
CASSYRAQHTEAFF
>-|TRBV7-9|few|TRBJ1-5
TGTGCCAGCAGTCCGGACAGCTTCCAGGATCAGCCCCAGCATTTT
CASSPDSFQDQPQHF
>-|TRBV15|-|TRBJ2-7
TGTGCCACCAGCAGAGGACAAGTCTTAGAGCAGTACTTC
CATSRGQVLEQYF
>TRBD2|TRBV5-1|-|TRBJ2-1
TGCGCCAGCAGCTTGGTTGTTAGCGGGGGCGGTGAGCAGTTCTTC
CASSLVVSGGGEQFF
>-|TRBV5-1|many|TRBJ2-7
TGCGCCAGCAGCTTGGAGACAAACACCTACGAGCAGTACTTC
CASSLETNTYEQYF
>TRBD2|TRBV6-4|-|TRBJ2-1
TGTGCCAGCCCAACCGGGGAGCGGGAGTACAATGAGCAGTTCTTC
CASPTGEREYNEQFF
>-|TRBV4-2|many|TRBJ2-2
TGTGCCAGCAGCCAGTCCGGGACCTACACCGGGGAGCTGTTTTTT
CASSQSGTYTGELFF
>TRBD2|TRBV10-3|few|TRBJ2-3
TGTGCCATCAGCGGGACTAGCGGGATTGGGGGCACAGATACGCAGTATTTT
CAISGTSGIGGTDTQYF
>TRBD1|TRBV25-1|-|TRBJ2-7
TGTGCCAGCAGTGAGGGGACAGGGAGCGCCTACGAGCAGTACTTC
CASSEGTGSAYEQYF
>-|TRBV7-9|few|TRBJ2-7
TGTGCCAGTGGAGGGGGCGACTACGAGCAGTACTTC
CASGGGDYEQYF
>TRBD2|TRBV7-8|-|TRBJ2-3
TGTGCCAGCAGCCCTTTGCGCGGGACTAGCGGGAGTATCGCAGATACGCAGTATTTT
CASSPLRGTSGSIADTQYF
>-|TRBV29-1|few|TRBJ2-1
TGCAGCGTCTGGGTCGGGGGCAATGAGCAGTTCTTC
CSVWVGGNEQFF
>TRBD2|TRBV29-1|few|TRBJ2-7
TGCAGCGTTGAAGAAGGAAACAGCGGGAGCTACGAGCAGTACTTC
CSVEEGNSGSYEQYF
>-|TRBV9|-|TRBJ2-3
TGTGCCAGCAGCGTAGTTGGGAGCACAGATACGCAGTATTTT
CASSVVGSTDTQYF
>TRBD2|TRBV12-3/TRBV12-4|few|TRBJ2-1
TGTGCCAGCAGTTTAATGGGACTAGCGGGAAATGAGCAGTTCTTC
CASSLMGLAGNEQFF
>-|TRBV7-2|-|TRBJ2-7
TGTGCCAGCAGCTTAGGACAGCGCTCCTACGAGCAGTACTTC
CASSLGQRSYEQYF
>TRBD1|TRBV27|-|TRBJ1-1
TGTGCCAGCAGGAGCGGACAGGGAAACACTGAAGCTTTCTTT
CASRSGQGNTEAFF
>-|TRBV11-2|few|TRBJ2-5
TGTGCCAGCTTGGGGCGGGGGACCCAGTACTTC
CASLGRGTQYF
>-|TRBV20-1|-|TRBJ2-7
TGCAGTGCTAACTGGGGTCTAAGCTCCTACGAGCAGTACTTC
CSANWGLSSYEQYF
>TRBD1|TRBV2|-|TRBJ1-1
TGTGCCAGCAGTGTCGACAGGGTCGGGACTGAAGCTTTCTTT
CASSVDRVGTEAFF
>TRBD2|TRBV11-2|many|TRBJ2-7
TGTGCCAGCAGCCACAGTAGCGGGGGGGCCTACGAGCAGTACTTC
CASSHSSGGAYEQYF
>TRBD1|TRBV6-1|-|TRBJ2-2
TGTGCCAGCAGTATGGGGACAGGGAAAATCGGGGAGCTGTTTTTT
CASSMGTGKIGELFF
>TRBD1|TRBV11-3|few|TRBJ2-5
TGTGCCAGCAGCCCGGGACAGGGGTTAACCTGGGGGGAGACCCAGTACTTC
CASSPGQGLTWGETQYF
>-|TRBV7-6|-|TRBJ2-2
TGTGCCAGCAGCTTAATACGAAACACCGGGGAGCTGTTTTTT
CASSLIRNTGELFF
>-|TRBV27|few|TRBJ2-3
TGTGCCAGCAGTCCGTGGACGATGCCAGATACGCAGTATTTT
CASSPWTMPDTQYF
>-|TRBV29-1|-|TRBJ2-3
TGCAGCGCCGAAGCCGACAGACGTAGCACAGATACGCCGTATTTT
CSAEADRRSTDTPYF
>TRBD2|TRBV19|few|TRBJ2-1
TGTGCCAGTAGTATAGCGGGAGGGGGCAATGAGCAGTTCTTC
CASSIAGGGNEQFF
>TRBD1|TRBV3-1|-|TRBJ1-2
TGTGCCAGCAGCACGACAGGGGTTGGCTACACCTTC
CASSTTGVGYTF
>-|TRBV11-2|many|TRBJ2-5
TGTGCCAGCAGCTTATTCGGGGGGCCTTCGTACCAAGAGACCCAGTACTTC
CASSLFGGPSYQETQYF
>-|TRBV5-1|-|TRBJ2-7
TGCGCCAGCACCTCTGGAGCCTCCTACGAGCAGTACTTC
CASTSGASYEQYF
>-|TRBV7-9|-|TRBJ1-1
TGTGCCAGCATAATGTACATCGCGGATGAAGCTTTCTTT
CASIMYIADEAFF
>-|TRBV24-1|-|TRBJ2-1
TGTGCCACCAGTGGGGCAGGGGGGGAGTCCTACAATGAGCAGTTCTTC
CATSGAGGESYNEQFF
>-|TRBV4-2|-|TRBJ1-1
TGTGCCAGCAGCATTACCTTTGGAAACACTGAAGCTTTCTTT
CASSITFGNTEAFF
>TRBD2|TRBV27|few|TRBJ2-1
TGTGCCAGCAGTTTTCTCGGAGCGGGAGGAAATTACAATGAGCAGTTCTTC
CASSFLGAGGNYNEQFF
>-|TRBV7-7|many|TRBJ2-1
TGTGCTAGCAGCTTAGCTGTTGGCAATGAGCAGTTCTTC
CASSLAVGNEQFF
>TRBD2|TRBV5-1|-|TRBJ2-7
TGCGCCAGCAGCACCCCGACTAGCGGGGGATTCTACGAGCAGTACTTC
CASSTPTSGGFYEQYF
>TRBD2|TRBV6-1|-|TRBJ2-5
TGTGCCAGCAGTGAACTGCGGGGGGGCCAAGAGACCCAGTACTTC
CASSELRGGQETQYF